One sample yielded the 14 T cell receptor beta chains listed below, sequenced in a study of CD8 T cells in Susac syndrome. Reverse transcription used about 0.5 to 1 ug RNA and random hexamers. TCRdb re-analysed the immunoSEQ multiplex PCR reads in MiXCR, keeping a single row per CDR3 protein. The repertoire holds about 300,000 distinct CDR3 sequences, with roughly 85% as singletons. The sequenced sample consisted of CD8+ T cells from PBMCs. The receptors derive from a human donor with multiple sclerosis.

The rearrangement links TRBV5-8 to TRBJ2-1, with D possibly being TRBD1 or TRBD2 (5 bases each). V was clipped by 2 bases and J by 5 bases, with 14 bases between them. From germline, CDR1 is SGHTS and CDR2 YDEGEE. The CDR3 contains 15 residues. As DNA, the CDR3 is TGTGCCAGCAGCTTCGGGGCTGCATCAAACAATGAGCAGTTCTTC. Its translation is CASSFGAASNNEQFF.

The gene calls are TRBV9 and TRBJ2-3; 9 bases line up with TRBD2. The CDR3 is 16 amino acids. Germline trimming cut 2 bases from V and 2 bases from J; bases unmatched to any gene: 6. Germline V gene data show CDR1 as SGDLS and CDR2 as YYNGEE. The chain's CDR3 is CASSVSSGIPTDTQYF. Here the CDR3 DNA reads TGTGCCAGCAGCGTGTCTAGCGGGATCCCCACAGATACGCAGTATTTT.

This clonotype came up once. For the CDR3, the DNA is TGCGCCAGCAGCCAAGATCGAGTATGGCAGTCTGAAGCTTTCTTT. It is translated as CASSQDRVWQSEAFF. The chain is built from TRBV4-3 and TRBJ1-1; D unclear. This CDR3 region has 15 residues. Trimming took off 0 bases at V and 6 bases at J, with 14 bases between the two ends. Germline assignment: CDR1 LGHNA and CDR2 YSLEER.

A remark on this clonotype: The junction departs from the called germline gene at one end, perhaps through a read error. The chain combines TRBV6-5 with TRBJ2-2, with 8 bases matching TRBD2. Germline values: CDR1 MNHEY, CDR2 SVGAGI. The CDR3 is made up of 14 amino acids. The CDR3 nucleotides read TGTGCCGGCAGGGGACTAGGATGGACCGGGGAGCTGTTTTTT. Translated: CAGRGLGWTGELFF.

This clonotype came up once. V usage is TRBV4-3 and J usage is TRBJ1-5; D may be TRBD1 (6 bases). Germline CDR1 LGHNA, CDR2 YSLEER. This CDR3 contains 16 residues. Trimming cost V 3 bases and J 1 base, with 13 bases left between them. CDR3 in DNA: TGCGCCAGCAGCCAGTACAGGGTTGGGAGCAATCAGCCCCAGCATTTT. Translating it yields CASSQYRVGSNQPQHF.

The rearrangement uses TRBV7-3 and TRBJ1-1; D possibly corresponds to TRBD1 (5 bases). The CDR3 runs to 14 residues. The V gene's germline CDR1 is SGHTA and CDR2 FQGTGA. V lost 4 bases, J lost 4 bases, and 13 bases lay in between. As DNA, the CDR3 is TGTGCCAGCAGCTCGGGACCAGGCTCCACTGAAGCTTTCTTT. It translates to CASSSGPGSTEAFF.

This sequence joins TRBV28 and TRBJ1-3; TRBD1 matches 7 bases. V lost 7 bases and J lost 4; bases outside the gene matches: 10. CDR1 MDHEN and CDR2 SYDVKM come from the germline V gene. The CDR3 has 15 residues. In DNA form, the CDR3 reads TGTGCCAGCAATCTGAACAGGGGTACGGGAAACACCATATATTTT. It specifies CASNLNRGTGNTIYF.

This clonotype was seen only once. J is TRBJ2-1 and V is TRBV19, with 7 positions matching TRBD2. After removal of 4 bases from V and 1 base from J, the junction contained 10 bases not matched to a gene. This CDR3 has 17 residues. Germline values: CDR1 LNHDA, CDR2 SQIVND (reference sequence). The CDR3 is CASSSELGGRSYNEQFF. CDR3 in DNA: TGTGCCAGTAGTAGTGAGTTAGGCGGGAGATCCTACAATGAGCAGTTCTTC.

The CDR3 DNA reads as TGTGCCAGCAGTACCACCGGGACCCCTGCCTACGAGCAGTACTTC. Its protein is CASSTTGTPAYEQYF. The V and J genes are TRBV9 and TRBJ2-7; either TRBD1 or TRBD2 may fit D (5 bases each). Germline CDR1 reads SGDLS; CDR2 reads YYNGEE. The CDR3 spans 15 residues. Trimming took off 5 bases at V and 2 bases at J, with 17 bases between the two ends.

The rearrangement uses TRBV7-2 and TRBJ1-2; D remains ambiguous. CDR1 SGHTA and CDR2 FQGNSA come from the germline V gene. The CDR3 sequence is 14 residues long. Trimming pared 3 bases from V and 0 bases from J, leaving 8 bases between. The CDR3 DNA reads TGTGCCAGCAGCTTGCTCGAAGCTAACTATGGCTACACCTTC. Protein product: CASSLLEANYGYTF.

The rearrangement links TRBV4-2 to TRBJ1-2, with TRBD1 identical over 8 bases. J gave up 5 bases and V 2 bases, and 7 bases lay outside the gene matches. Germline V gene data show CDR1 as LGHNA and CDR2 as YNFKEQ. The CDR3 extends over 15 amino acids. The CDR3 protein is CASSQTGQGYYGYTF. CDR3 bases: TGTGCCAGCAGCCAAACTGGACAGGGCTATTATGGCTACACCTTC.

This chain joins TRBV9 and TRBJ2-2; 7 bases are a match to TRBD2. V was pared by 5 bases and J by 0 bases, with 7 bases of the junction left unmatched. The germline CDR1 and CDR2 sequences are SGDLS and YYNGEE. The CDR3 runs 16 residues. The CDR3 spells CASRREGPANTGELFF. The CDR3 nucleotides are TGTGCCAGCAGGAGGGAGGGTCCCGCGAACACCGGGGAGCTGTTTTTT.

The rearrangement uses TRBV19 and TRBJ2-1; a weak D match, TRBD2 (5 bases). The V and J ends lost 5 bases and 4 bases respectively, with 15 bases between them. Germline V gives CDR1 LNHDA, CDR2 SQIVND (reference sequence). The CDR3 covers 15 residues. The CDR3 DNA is TGTGCCAGTAGTGCGTTTAGCGTACGATACAATGAGCAGTTCTTC. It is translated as CASSAFSVRYNEQFF.

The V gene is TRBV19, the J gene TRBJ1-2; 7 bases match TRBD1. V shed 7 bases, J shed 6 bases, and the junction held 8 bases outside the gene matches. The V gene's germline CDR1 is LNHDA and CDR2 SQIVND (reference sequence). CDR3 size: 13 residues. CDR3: CASIDRETDGYTF. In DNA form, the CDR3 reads TGTGCCAGTATTGACAGGGAGACTGATGGCTACACCTTC.